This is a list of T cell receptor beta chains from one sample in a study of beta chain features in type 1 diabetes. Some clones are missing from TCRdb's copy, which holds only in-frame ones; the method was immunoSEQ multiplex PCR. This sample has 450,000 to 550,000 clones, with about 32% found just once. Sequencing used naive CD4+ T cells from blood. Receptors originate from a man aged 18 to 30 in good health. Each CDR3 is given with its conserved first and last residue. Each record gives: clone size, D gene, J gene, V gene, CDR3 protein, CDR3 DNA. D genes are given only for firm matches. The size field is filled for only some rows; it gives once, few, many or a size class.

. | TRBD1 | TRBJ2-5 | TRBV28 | CASGDRGPETQYF | TGTGCCAGCGGCGACAGGGGGCCCGAGACCCAGTACTTC
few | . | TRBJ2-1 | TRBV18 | CASSQGERVYLFNEQFF | TGTGCCAGCTCGCAGGGGGAGCGGGTGTACCTTTTCAATGAGCAGTTCTTC
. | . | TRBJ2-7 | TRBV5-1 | CASSTDSPLLSYEQYF | TGCGCCAGCAGCACGGACAGTCCGCTCCTTTCCTACGAGCAGTACTTC
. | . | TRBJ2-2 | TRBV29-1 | CSVAEGEGTGELFF | TGCAGCGTTGCTGAGGGAGAAGGTACCGGGGAGCTGTTTTTT
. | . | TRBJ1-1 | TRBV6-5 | CASSPGPMNTEAFF | TGTGCCAGCAGTCCGGGACCTATGAACACTGAAGCTTTCTTT
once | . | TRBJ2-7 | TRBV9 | CASSVGTGGRTDEQYF | TGTGCCAGCAGCGTAGGCACCGGCGGTAGGACGGACGAGCAGTACTTC
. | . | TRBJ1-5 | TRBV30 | CAWSPGPGGQPQHF | TGTGCCTGGAGTCCAGGCCCGGGTGGTCAGCCCCAGCATTTT
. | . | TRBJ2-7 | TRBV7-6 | CAGDSGRYYEQYF | TGTGCCGGGGATTCGGGACGCTACTACGAGCAGTACTTC
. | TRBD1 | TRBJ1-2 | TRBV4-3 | CASSQVTGSGYTF | TGCGCCAGCAGCCAAGTGACAGGGAGCGGCTACACCTTC
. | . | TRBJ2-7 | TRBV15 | CATSRGASYEQYF | TGTGCCACCAGCAGAGGGGCAAGCTACGAGCAGTACTTC